These 31 T cell receptor beta chains share one sample of origin, sequenced in a study of post-analysis software for immune sequencing data. The study, taken as a whole, reports: In patients, four to six TRBV segments were more frequent than in controls, with TRBV5-6, TRBV5-1 and TRBV20-1 among them.

These receptors are not linked to any known antigen. Presence of unique molecular identifiers characterized the TCR beta cDNA libraries. TCRdb independently ran MiXCR on the PCR reads; one entry per CDR3 protein. The repertoire holds approximately 570,000 distinct CDR3 sequences, with about 44% as singletons. The sequencing sample was made of blood. These TCRs come from a girl aged 5-17 years with multiple sclerosis.

The chain couples TRBV10-3 to TRBJ1-1; no firm D call. V was shortened by 0 bases and J by 2 bases, with 4 bases between the two germline ends. CDR1 and CDR2 (germline): ENHRY, SYGVKD. This CDR3 comprises 13 residues. CDR3 in DNA: TGTGCCATCAGTGAGTCTAGAAACACTGAAGCTTTCTTT. Translated: CAISESRNTEAFF.

The sample holds a few counts of this clonotype. The CDR3 sequence is CASSAGTSGPYNEQFF. CDR3 nucleotides: TGTGCCAGCAGCGCTGGGACTAGCGGGCCTTACAATGAGCAGTTCTTC. The chain combines TRBV9 with TRBJ2-1; 12 bases are a match to TRBD2. J was trimmed by 4 bases and V by 3 bases; bases with no gene match: 5. Germline assignment: CDR1 SGDLS and CDR2 YYNGEE. The CDR3 is 16 residues long.

This chain links TRBV7-6 with TRBJ2-6; 10 bases fit TRBD2. This CDR3 comprises 19 residues. CDR1 is SGHVS, CDR2 FNYEAQ, per germline. Trimming cost V 8 bases and J 0 bases; bases outside gene matches: 13. Written as DNA, the CDR3 is TGTGCCAGCTTTCGTCGTTGGACTAGCGGTCTCTCTGGGGCCAACGTCCTGACTTTC. Its protein is CASFRRWTSGLSGANVLTF.

The chain joins TRBV7-3 to TRBJ2-3; 10 nucleotides align to TRBD2. With 6 bases clipped from V and 4 bases from J, the junction kept 10 bases outside the gene matches. The germline V gene has CDR1 SGHTA and CDR2 FQGTGA. The CDR3 sequence is 16 residues long. This chain's CDR3 is CASSSQRGGGADTQYF. CDR3 nucleotides: TGTGCCAGCAGTTCCCAGCGGGGGGGCGGAGCAGATACGCAGTATTTT. Full variable domain (outside the CDR3, taken from reference TRBV7-3 and TRBJ2-3): GAGVSQTPSNKVTEKGKYVELRCDPISGHTALYWYRQSLGQGPEFLIYFQGTGAADDSGLPNDRFFAVRPEGSVSTLKIQRTERGDSAVYLCASSSQRGGGADTQYFGPGTRLTVL.

The rearrangement links TRBV5-6 to TRBJ2-7; no reliable D call. Germline CDR1 SGHDT, CDR2 YYEEEE. Trimming shortened V by 4 bases and J by 5 bases, and 16 bases separated the two germline ends. This CDR3 has 14 amino acids. CDR3 in amino acids: CASSAATQFHEQYF. The CDR3 DNA follows: TGTGCCAGCAGCGCCGCGACCCAGTTCCACGAGCAGTACTTC. The full variable domain, in which reference TRBV5-6 and TRBJ2-7 provide the parts outside the CDR3, is DAGVTQSPTHLIKTRGQQVTLRCSPKSGHDTVSWYQQALGQGPQFIFQYYEEEERQRGNFPDRFSGHQFPNYSSELNVNALLLGDSALYLCASSAATQFHEQYFGPGTRLTVT.

This sequence joins TRBV9 and TRBJ2-1; the match to TRBD2 covers 14 bases. The CDR3 covers 15 residues. The V and J ends lost 3 bases and 8 bases, in that order; junction bases with no gene match: 4. Germline assignment: CDR1 SGDLS and CDR2 YYNGEE. The CDR3 DNA reads TGTGCCAGCAGCGCCGGGACTAGCGGGAGTCATGAGCAGTTCTTC. Amino acid sequence: CASSAGTSGSHEQFF.

The chain couples TRBV6-6 to TRBJ1-2, with D tentatively TRBD1 (6 bases). The length of the CDR3 is 14 residues. Germline V lookup: CDR1 MNHNY, CDR2 SVGAGI (reference sequence). Trimming left V 2 bases short and J 4 bases short, with 11 bases between. The CDR3 here is CASSYTTGPYGYTF. The CDR3, as DNA: TGTGCCAGCAGTTACACGACAGGACCCTATGGCTACACCTTC.

This clonotype was seen only a few times. The CDR3 spells CASDWGSGNEQFF. CDR3 nucleotide sequence: TGTGCCAGCGACTGGGGGAGTGGGAATGAGCAGTTCTTC. V and J are TRBV27 and TRBJ2-1; D may correspond to TRBD1 or TRBD2 (5 bases each). The CDR3 loop spans 13 amino acids. Deletions cut 8 bases from V and 7 bases from J, with 15 bases between. Germline loops: CDR1 MNHEY, CDR2 SMNVEV (reference sequence).

This clonotype was counted a few times. The chain carries TRBV5-1 and TRBJ2-5, with TRBD1 matching over 10 bases. Gene TRBJ2-7 matches the end of the DNA better, so the J call may be wrong. This CDR3 contains 14 residues. The germline V gene has CDR1 SGHRS and CDR2 YFSETQ. The CDR3 bases are TGCGCCAGCAGCTGGCAGGACAGGGGGAACGAGCAGTACTTC. Its protein is CASSWQDRGNEQYF.

This clonotype was seen at least ten times. This sequence joins TRBV9 and TRBJ2-5; 7 positions match TRBD2. The CDR3 extends over 14 amino acids. Germline assignment: CDR1 SGDLS and CDR2 YYNGEE. Germline trimming cut 4 bases from V and 4 bases from J; bases unmatched to any gene: 7. CDR3 amino acids: CASSPRGVGETQYF. As DNA, the CDR3 is TGTGCCAGCAGCCCACGGGGGGTTGGAGAGACCCAGTACTTC.

This chain links TRBV5-6 with TRBJ2-5; perhaps TRBD2 as D (6 bases). Per the germline V gene, CDR1 is SGHDT and CDR2 is YYEEEE. The CDR3 consists of 17 residues. The V gene lost 2 bases and the J gene lost 5 bases, with 22 bases spanning the gap. CDR3 nucleotides: TGTGCCAGCAGCTTTGCCCTGACTAGTCCTCAGCTTGAGACCCAGTACTTC. Amino acid sequence: CASSFALTSPQLETQYF.

This clonotype has more than one count but fewer than ten. The V and J genes are TRBV7-8 and TRBJ2-5; D not resolved. Germline V gene sequence: CDR1 SGHVS, CDR2 FQNEAQ. The V gene lost 0 bases and the J gene lost 5 bases, with 10 bases spanning the gap. This CDR3 is built from 14 residues. This CDR3 reads CASSLAEGRETQYF. DNA for the CDR3: TGTGCCAGCAGCTTAGCGGAAGGAAGGGAGACCCAGTACTTC.

The chain carries TRBV30 and TRBJ2-3; D is uncertain. The CDR3 is 14 amino acids. V was pared by 1 base and J by 2 bases, with 10 bases between. CDR1 and CDR2 (germline): GTSNPN, SVGIG (reference sequence). CDR3 protein: CAWSGDYPTDTQYF. The CDR3 region has the DNA TGTGCCTGGAGTGGGGATTATCCCACAGATACGCAGTATTTT.

About this clonotype: At one end, the junction sequence differs from germline, possibly due to a read error. The rearrangement joins TRBV20-1 to TRBJ2-1; TRBD2 is a possible D gene (6 bases). CDR1 and CDR2 from the germline V gene are DFQATT and SNEGSKA (reference sequence). This CDR3 is built from 15 residues. CDR3 in amino acids: CSARDGVAVDNGQFF. The CDR3 bases are TGCAGTGCTAGAGATGGGGTAGCGGTAGACAATGGGCAGTTCTTC.

The rearrangement links TRBV6-5 to TRBJ2-1, with 13 bases identical to TRBD2. V shed 7 bases, J shed 7 bases, and the junction held 10 bases outside the gene matches. Germline V gives CDR1 MNHEY, CDR2 SVGAGI. This CDR3 comprises 16 residues. CDR3 loop: CASNRRVGLAGNEQFF. As DNA, the CDR3 is TGTGCCAGCAACCGAAGAGTGGGACTAGCGGGAAATGAGCAGTTCTTC.

This chain connects TRBV5-6 to TRBJ2-2; D call uncertain. The CDR3 runs 12 residues. The germline gives CDR1 SGHDT, CDR2 YYEEEE. V dropped 0 bases and J dropped 7 bases, with 4 bases sitting between them. CDR3 region: CASSLAFGELFF. The CDR3 DNA is TGTGCCAGCAGCTTGGCGTTCGGGGAGCTGTTTTTT.

This clonotype was picked up a small number of times. The gene calls are TRBV20-1 and TRBJ2-3, with 8 bases aligning to TRBD1. Germline lookup yields CDR1 DFQATT and CDR2 SNEGSKA (reference sequence). With 0 bases clipped from V and 2 bases from J, the junction kept 13 bases outside the gene matches. The CDR3 is 18 residues long. The chain's CDR3 is CSARDRPRGQVSTDTQYF. The CDR3 coding sequence is TGCAGTGCTAGAGATCGACCCCGGGGACAGGTATCCACAGATACGCAGTATTTT.

The gene calls are TRBV27 and TRBJ1-2; 7 bases match TRBD1. Germline CDR1 and CDR2: MNHEY and SMNVEV (reference sequence). This CDR3 is 15 amino acids long. Losses at the gene ends were 2 bases for V and 6 bases for J; bases not matched to a gene: 9. CDR3 amino acids: CASSLTRQGVNGYTF. In DNA form, the CDR3 reads TGTGCCAGCAGTTTAACTAGACAGGGAGTGAATGGCTACACCTTC.

The V and J genes are TRBV10-2 and TRBJ2-5, with D possibly called TRBD1 or TRBD2 (5 bases each). The last part of the DNA fits TRBJ2-7 better; the J call may be wrong. The germline V gene has CDR1 WSHSY and CDR2 SAAADI. The CDR3 has 14 amino acids. CDR3 loop: CASGPGRYGSEQYF. DNA of the CDR3: TGCGCCAGCGGCCCGGGACGGTACGGTTCCGAGCAGTACTTC.

A few counts support this clonotype. The chain recombines TRBV29-1 with TRBJ2-7, with D tentatively TRBD1 (5 bases). The CDR3 is 12 amino acids. V shed 7 bases and J shed 5 bases, with 15 bases lying between them. Germline assignment: CDR1 SQVTM and CDR2 ANQGSEA. As DNA, the CDR3 is TGCAGCGCCGCGGCAGGGTACCACGAGCAGTACTTC. Translating gives CSAAAGYHEQYF.

V usage is TRBV7-9 and J usage is TRBJ2-1; tentatively, D is TRBD2 (6 bases). This CDR3 is built from 15 residues. The germline gives CDR1 SEHNR, CDR2 FQNEAQ (reference sequence). V lost 1 base and J 8 bases, leaving 15 bases between the germline ends. The CDR3 nucleotides read TGTGCCAGCAGCTTAGAGCGGGCGATTGGGGATGAGCAGTTCTTC. The encoded protein is CASSLERAIGDEQFF.

This clonotype has just a few counts. The chain uses TRBV28 and TRBJ2-1; D not resolved. Germline V gives CDR1 MDHEN, CDR2 SYDVKM. Deletions cut 5 bases from V and 9 bases from J, with 11 bases between. The CDR3 is 12 residues long. The CDR3 DNA is TGTGCCAGCAGTCCCCCGTGGGGTGAGCAGTTCTTC. Its translation is CASSPPWGEQFF.

This clonotype has just one count. The CDR3 sequence: CASSSLRTGVGNEQFF. CDR3 bases: TGTGCCAGCAGCTCCCTTAGGACAGGGGTAGGCAATGAGCAGTTCTTC. The rearrangement uses TRBV11-2 and TRBJ2-1, with 9 nucleotides matching TRBD1. V shed 4 bases, J shed 6 bases, and the junction held 10 bases outside the gene matches. CDR1 and CDR2 from the germline V gene are SGHAT and FQNNGV. This CDR3 spans 16 amino acids.

A few counts support this clonotype. The chain combines TRBV9 with TRBJ2-5, with 8 bases identical to TRBD2. CDR3 length: 18 residues. CDR1 SGDLS and CDR2 YYNGEE come from the germline V gene. After removal of 0 bases from V and 5 bases from J, the junction contained 15 bases not matched to a gene. The CDR3, as DNA: TGTGCCAGCAGCGTAGGGATCGGGGGGGTGGCTCGCTTGGAGACCCAGTACTTC. Translated, it gives CASSVGIGGVARLETQYF.

The rearrangement uses TRBV3-1 and TRBJ2-1; 8 bases line up with TRBD2. The V gene's germline CDR1 is LGHDT and CDR2 YNNKEL (reference sequence). The CDR3 has 16 amino acids. V shed 1 base and J 8 bases; nucleotides not matched to a gene: 10. CDR3 nucleotides: TGTGCCAGCAGCCAAGTCGAACTAGCGGACCTTTATGAGCAGTTCTTC. This gives the protein CASSQVELADLYEQFF.

This clonotype was detected ten times or more. The chain recombines TRBV6-5 with TRBJ1-2; 8 nucleotides align to TRBD1. Germline CDR1 and CDR2: MNHEY and SVGAGI. J was trimmed by 0 bases and V by 3 bases; bases with no gene match: 6. CDR3 size: 16 residues. The CDR3 DNA reads TGTGCCAGCAGTTATTTCGGACAGGGCCCTAACTATGGCTACACCTTC. Its protein product is CASSYFGQGPNYGYTF.

J is TRBJ2-3 and V is TRBV20-1; TRBD2 aligns across 8 bases. This CDR3 has 16 residues. The V gene end was trimmed by 5 bases and the J gene end by 1 base; junction bases not matched to a gene: 11. Germline CDR1 reads DFQATT; CDR2 reads SNEGSKA (reference sequence). CDR3: CSAPETGGRGTDTQYF. The CDR3 DNA follows: TGCAGTGCTCCGGAGACGGGAGGGAGGGGCACAGATACGCAGTATTTT.

The chain joins TRBV7-9 to TRBJ2-7; 11 nucleotides align to TRBD1. The V and J ends lost 6 bases and 0 bases, in that order; junction bases with no gene match: 4. The CDR3 has 15 amino acids. The germline V gene has CDR1 SEHNR and CDR2 FQNEAQ (reference sequence). CDR3 protein: CASSSGTGGSYEQYF. The CDR3 region has the DNA TGTGCCAGCAGTTCCGGGACAGGGGGCTCCTACGAGCAGTACTTC.

The chain is built from TRBV12-3 or TRBV12-4 and TRBJ2-1, with D possibly being TRBD1 (5 bases). The CDR3 has 12 amino acids. V was trimmed by 8 bases and J by 10 bases, leaving 15 bases between them. CDR3: CASHMIAGEQFF. The CDR3 region has the DNA TGTGCCAGCCATATGATAGCAGGGGAGCAGTTCTTC.

The V gene is TRBV20-1, the J gene TRBJ2-5, with 9 nucleotides matching TRBD1. V lost 7 bases and J lost 4; bases outside the gene matches: 10. Germline V gene data show CDR1 as DFQATT and CDR2 as SNEGSKA (reference sequence). The CDR3 consists of 14 residues. CDR3 coding DNA: TGCAGTGGGCTTTCCCGGGACAGGGTAGAGACCCAGTACTTC. It specifies CSGLSRDRVETQYF.

The chain carries TRBV5-1 and TRBJ2-1; D is perhaps TRBD2 (6 bases). Trimming removed 0 bases from V and 12 bases from J, with 19 bases in between. The CDR3 has 15 residues. Germline V gene data show CDR1 as SGHRS and CDR2 as YFSETQ. Here the CDR3 reads CASSLEGGAHFGQFF. The CDR3 DNA reads as TGCGCCAGCAGCTTGGAGGGAGGAGCCCACTTTGGGCAGTTCTTC.